The rows below give T cell receptor beta chains drawn from one sample of a study of tumor and adjacent non-tumor tissue in lung cancer. In TCRdb, the multiplex PCR reads were re-called with MiXCR into one record per CDR3 protein. This sample yields approximately 79,000 distinct CDR3 sequences, of which about 66% are seen a single time; around 14% belongs to the top ten. Sequencing input: lung tumor tissue. These receptor sequences come from a man between 65 and 85 years old with non-small cell lung cancer. Both conserved end residues are part of each CDR3. The order of the fields is clone size, CDR3 length, J gene, D gene, V gene, CDR3 DNA, CDR3 protein. The D gene is left open where the match is weak. Only some rows state a clone size, as once, few, many or a class for expanded clones.

clone size: NA
CDR3 length: 15
J gene: TRBJ1-1
D gene: TRBD1
V gene: TRBV29-1
CDR3 DNA: TGCAGCGTTGAAGAAATTGGACAGGGGGCCACTGAAGGTTTCTTT
CDR3 protein: CSVEEIGQGATEGFF

clone size: NA
CDR3 length: 15
J gene: TRBJ1-5
D gene: NA
V gene: TRBV11-2
CDR3 DNA: TGTGCCAGCAGCCTGGGGCCAGTAGTCAATCAGCCCCAGCATTTT
CDR3 protein: CASSLGPVVNQPQHF

clone size: NA
CDR3 length: 15
J gene: TRBJ2-1
D gene: NA
V gene: TRBV29-1
CDR3 DNA: TGCAGCATTGATGTAACGAGCGTGGCGTCGAATGAGCAGTTCTTC
CDR3 protein: CSIDVTSVASNEQFF

clone size: once
CDR3 length: 15
J gene: TRBJ2-2
D gene: TRBD2
V gene: TRBV20-1
CDR3 DNA: TGCAGTGCTCGACTAGCGGGTCGCTCCACCGGGGAGCTGTTTTTT
CDR3 protein: CSARLAGRSTGELFF

clone size: NA
CDR3 length: 14
J gene: TRBJ1-1
D gene: NA
V gene: TRBV4-2
CDR3 DNA: TGTGCCGGCAGCCAAGATCCGGGGGGTACTGAAGCTTTCTTT
CDR3 protein: CAGSQDPGGTEAFF

clone size: NA
CDR3 length: 14
J gene: TRBJ1-4
D gene: TRBD1
V gene: TRBV5-1
CDR3 DNA: TGCGCCAGCAGATCCGGGACAGGGATAGAAAAACTGTTTTTT
CDR3 protein: CASRSGTGIEKLFF

clone size: many
CDR3 length: 15
J gene: TRBJ1-4
D gene: TRBD1
V gene: TRBV4-1
CDR3 DNA: TGCGCCAGCAGCCAAGCGGTCAGGGGGCGAGAAAAACTGTTTTTT
CDR3 protein: CASSQAVRGREKLFF

clone size: few
CDR3 length: 16
J gene: TRBJ2-6
D gene: NA
V gene: TRBV12-3/TRBV12-4
CDR3 DNA: TGTGCCATCCGGGACAAGGGTCTCTCTGGGGCCAACGTCCTGACTTTC
CDR3 protein: CAIRDKGLSGANVLTF

clone size: NA
CDR3 length: 13
J gene: TRBJ2-5
D gene: NA
V gene: TRBV29-1
CDR3 DNA: TGCAACGTTGGGACTGGGGGCTTATCGGCCCAGTACTTC
CDR3 protein: CNVGTGGLSAQYF

clone size: many
CDR3 length: 15
J gene: TRBJ1-2
D gene: NA
V gene: TRBV6-1
CDR3 DNA: TGTGCCAGCAGCGATCCTAAAGACGGACTAGGGGGCTACACCTTC
CDR3 protein: CASSDPKDGLGGYTF

clone size: NA
CDR3 length: 14
J gene: TRBJ1-6
D gene: NA
V gene: TRBV5-1
CDR3 DNA: TGCGCCAGCAGCTTGGGGGGCAGGGAATTCACCCTCCACTTT
CDR3 protein: CASSLGGREFTLHF

clone size: NA
CDR3 length: 13
J gene: TRBJ1-2
D gene: TRBD1
V gene: TRBV12-3/TRBV12-4
CDR3 DNA: TGTGCCAGCAGCCCGACAGGGGGCCGTGGCTACACCTTC
CDR3 protein: CASSPTGGRGYTF

clone size: NA
CDR3 length: 15
J gene: TRBJ2-2
D gene: NA
V gene: TRBV11-1
CDR3 DNA: TGTGCCAGCAGCTCGACGACAGCGAATATCGGTGAGCTGTTTTTT
CDR3 protein: CASSSTTANIGELFF

clone size: many
CDR3 length: 13
J gene: TRBJ1-1
D gene: TRBD1
V gene: TRBV12-3/TRBV12-4
CDR3 DNA: TGTGCCAGCAGTTTACGGGACAGGGGCTCAGCTTTCTTT
CDR3 protein: CASSLRDRGSAFF

clone size: many
CDR3 length: 16
J gene: TRBJ1-1
D gene: TRBD1
V gene: TRBV7-9
CDR3 DNA: TGTGCCAGCAGCTTAAGGGGACAGGGACCGAACACTGAAGCTTTCTTT
CDR3 protein: CASSLRGQGPNTEAFF

clone size: many
CDR3 length: 14
J gene: TRBJ2-7
D gene: TRBD1
V gene: TRBV5-4
CDR3 DNA: TGTGCCAGCAGCTTAGCGGGACAGGGAAACGAGCAGTACTTC
CDR3 protein: CASSLAGQGNEQYF

clone size: NA
CDR3 length: 13
J gene: TRBJ2-3
D gene: NA
V gene: TRBV11-2
CDR3 DNA: TGTGCCAGCAGCTGGCTAAATGCAGATACACAGTATTTT
CDR3 protein: CASSWLNADTQYF

clone size: NA
CDR3 length: 15
J gene: TRBJ2-7
D gene: NA
V gene: TRBV11-2
CDR3 DNA: TGTGCCAGCAGCTTAGGTTTAGTGGGGGGCTCCGCTCGGTACTTC
CDR3 protein: CASSLGLVGGSARYF

clone size: once
CDR3 length: 12
J gene: TRBJ1-2
D gene: NA
V gene: TRBV6-1
CDR3 DNA: TGTGCCGGGAGCTTGACGGGAGGTGGCTACACCTTC
CDR3 protein: CAGSLTGGGYTF

clone size: NA
CDR3 length: 14
J gene: TRBJ1-2
D gene: NA
V gene: TRBV6-2/TRBV6-3
CDR3 DNA: TGTGCCAACAGACCGACCCGGGGGGACTATGGTTACACCTTC
CDR3 protein: CANRPTRGDYGYTF

clone size: NA
CDR3 length: 16
J gene: TRBJ1-2
D gene: TRBD1
V gene: TRBV10-3
CDR3 DNA: TGTGCCATCAGCTCGGGACAGAGAACAAGTAACTATGATTACACCTTC
CDR3 protein: CAISSGQRTSNYDYTF

clone size: once
CDR3 length: 16
J gene: TRBJ2-6
D gene: NA
V gene: TRBV6-1
CDR3 DNA: TGTGCCAGCAGTGCCGAGGACAGCTCTGGAGTCAACGTCCCGACTTTC
CDR3 protein: CASSAEDSSGVNVPTF

clone size: once
CDR3 length: 15
J gene: TRBJ2-5
D gene: NA
V gene: TRBV4-1
CDR3 DNA: TGCGCCAGCAGCCATGTGGTCAACATGGGTGAGACCCAGTACTTC
CDR3 protein: CASSHVVNMGETQYF

clone size: NA
CDR3 length: 14
J gene: TRBJ2-7
D gene: NA
V gene: TRBV4-2
CDR3 DNA: TGTGCCAGGAACCATCCTGGGGGGGGCCGCGAGCAGTACTTC
CDR3 protein: CARNHPGGGREQYF

clone size: once
CDR3 length: 16
J gene: TRBJ1-5
D gene: NA
V gene: TRBV4-2
CDR3 DNA: TGTGCCAGCAGCCAAGACATGGGATTTGTAGGTCAGCCCCATCATTTT
CDR3 protein: CASSQDMGFVGQPHHF

clone size: once
CDR3 length: 16
J gene: TRBJ1-2
D gene: NA
V gene: TRBV6-6
CDR3 DNA: TGTGCCAGCAGTTACGCGAGACAGAAGAGAGACTATGGCTACACCTTC
CDR3 protein: CASSYARQKRDYGYTF

clone size: NA
CDR3 length: 11
J gene: TRBJ2-7
D gene: NA
V gene: TRBV29-1
CDR3 DNA: TGCAGCGCCGAATACTACTACGAGCAGTACTTC
CDR3 protein: CSAEYYYEQYF

clone size: NA
CDR3 length: 13
J gene: TRBJ2-7
D gene: NA
V gene: TRBV12-3/TRBV12-4
CDR3 DNA: TGTGCCAGCAGTTTATCTAGACTCTACAAGCAATACTTC
CDR3 protein: CASSLSRLYKQYF

clone size: many
CDR3 length: 14
J gene: TRBJ1-3
D gene: NA
V gene: TRBV29-1
CDR3 DNA: TGCAGCGTTGGGTCTGGAGGAACCCGAAACACCATATATTTT
CDR3 protein: CSVGSGGTRNTIYF

clone size: many
CDR3 length: 11
J gene: TRBJ2-1
D gene: NA
V gene: TRBV6-5
CDR3 DNA: TGTGCCAGCAGCTTCCTCGGTGGGCAGTTCTTC
CDR3 protein: CASSFLGGQFF

clone size: NA
CDR3 length: 15
J gene: TRBJ2-7
D gene: TRBD1
V gene: TRBV6-1
CDR3 DNA: TGTCCCAGCAGTGCACCGGGACAGGGATCTTACGAGCAGTACTTC
CDR3 protein: CPSSAPGQGSYEQYF

clone size: many
CDR3 length: 11
J gene: TRBJ1-2
D gene: NA
V gene: TRBV6-1
CDR3 DNA: TGCGCAGTCCGTACTAACTATGGCTACACCTTC
CDR3 protein: CAVRTNYGYTF

clone size: many
CDR3 length: 16
J gene: TRBJ2-7
D gene: TRBD1
V gene: TRBV6-6
CDR3 DNA: TGTGCCAGCAGTAGCTCCCTGACAGGGGGGTCCTACGAGCAGTACTTC
CDR3 protein: CASSSSLTGGSYEQYF

clone size: NA
CDR3 length: 18
J gene: TRBJ2-1
D gene: TRBD2
V gene: TRBV11-1
CDR3 DNA: TGTGCCAACAACACTAGGCAGTTGGCTGGCGGGAGAAAGAATGAGCAGTTCTTC
CDR3 protein: CANNTRQLAGGRKNEQFF

clone size: NA
CDR3 length: 15
J gene: TRBJ2-3
D gene: TRBD1
V gene: TRBV6-2/TRBV6-3
CDR3 DNA: TGTGCCAGCATTTACTCCGGGACAGGAACAGACACGCAGTATTTT
CDR3 protein: CASIYSGTGTDTQYF

clone size: NA
CDR3 length: 13
J gene: TRBJ1-5
D gene: NA
V gene: TRBV12-3/TRBV12-4
CDR3 DNA: TGTGCCGGCAGTTCCAGTGGCAATCAGCCCCAGCATTTT
CDR3 protein: CAGSSSGNQPQHF

clone size: NA
CDR3 length: 17
J gene: TRBJ2-5
D gene: TRBD1
V gene: TRBV11-2
CDR3 DNA: TGTGCCAGCAGCTCACGCGGACAGGGAAAGCGGCAAGATGCCCAGTACTTC
CDR3 protein: CASSSRGQGKRQDAQYF

clone size: NA
CDR3 length: 14
J gene: TRBJ1-1
D gene: NA
V gene: TRBV10-2
CDR3 DNA: TGCGCAAGCAGTGTATCCGGGACGGCCCTGGAAGCTTTCTTT
CDR3 protein: CASSVSGTALEAFF

clone size: NA
CDR3 length: 15
J gene: TRBJ2-7
D gene: NA
V gene: TRBV10-3
CDR3 DNA: TGTGCCATCAGTGGGACCAGAGGGGGGACCTACAAGCAATACTTC
CDR3 protein: CAISGTRGGTYKQYF